The clone carrying this T cell receptor (beta chain) was seen a few times. This sample is part of a study of T cell repertoires in cytomegalovirus infection. About the research overall: In public TCR beta signatures, there were indications of both CMV infection and matching HLA type.

TCRdb reprocessed the reads with MiXCR, giving one entry per CDR3 protein. The table records 250,000 or so distinct CDR3 sequences, over 15% of them present only once. The V gene end was trimmed by 3 bases and the J gene end by 9 bases; junction bases not matched to a gene: 4. CDR3 length equals 12 residues. Germline V gene data show CDR1 as SGHVS and CDR2 as FNYEAQ. This chain joins TRBV7-6 and TRBJ1-1, with TRBD1 matching over 7 bases. The clonotype was recovered from a human donor in good health (CMV status not recorded). Some clones in this sample may be carry-over from other donors' samples. Sequenced input: CD8+ T cells from PBMCs. Written as DNA, the CDR3 is TGTGCCAGCAGCTTGGACAGGAATAAAGCTTTCTTT. Its translation: CASSLDRNKAFF.